This TCR beta chain was retrieved from a study of T cell responses to AZD1222 COVID-19 vaccine. Study-wide points: Close to half of all spike-specific TCRs reportedly target regions of the variants that are unmutated. Females outnumbered males among donors, who were mostly white British; clonal diversity was possibly underestimated. Spike was spanned by vaccine-associated CD4 TCRs, which were dominant at 160-218 and 743-854.

V was trimmed by 2 bases and J by 8 bases, leaving 12 bases between them. The CDR3 has 13 amino acids. Germline values: CDR1 MDHEN, CDR2 SYDVKM. A note on this clone: Antigen unknown.

Sequencing used immunoSEQ multiplex PCR; TCRdb keeps in-frame clones, though not all of them. This table holds about 220,000 clones, roughly 91% found once. The source of this sequence is an adult in good health. The chain uses TRBV28 and TRBJ1-2; D is perhaps TRBD1 (6 bases). Sample: peripheral blood, taken on day 0 of MenACWY control vaccination. The CDR3 loop is CASSLGGLRGYTF. The CDR3 coding sequence is TGTGCCAGCAGTTTAGGGGGGCTTAGGGGCTACACCTTC.